A selection of T cell receptor beta chains follows, all from one sample in a study of blood T cell repertoires in COVID-19. Sequenced by immunoSEQ multiplex PCR; TCRdb stores in-frame clones only, minus some. There are 200,000 or so clones in the sample; roughly 80% occur only once, and roughly 5% lies in the top ten. Input material: peripheral blood. The receptors stem from a human donor in a cohort sampled during active COVID-19. The CDR3 runs from the conserved cysteine through the conserved F or W. The D gene is left open where the match is weak. Clone size is stated in some rows and not others, as once, few, many or a class when expanded.

j_gene | d_gene | abundance | v_gene | CDR3nt | CDR3aa
TRBJ1-4 | TRBD1 | once | TRBV9 | TGTGCCAGCAGCTCAAGACAGGGTCGGAATGAAAAACTGTTTTTT | CASSSRQGRNEKLFF
TRBJ1-4 | - | - | TRBV30 | TGTGCCTGGAGTGTAGCTGGAACTAATGAAAAACTGTTTTTT | CAWSVAGTNEKLFF
TRBJ2-2 | TRBD2 | - | TRBV29-1 | TGCAGCGTCCTGACTAGCGGGAGTCCGGGCACCGGGGAGCTGTTTTTT | CSVLTSGSPGTGELFF
TRBJ1-2 | TRBD1 | - | TRBV6-2/TRBV6-3 | TGTGCCAGCAGTAGATCCCGGGACAGGCGCTATGGCTACACCTTC | CASSRSRDRRYGYTF
TRBJ1-5 | - | - | TRBV9 | TGTGCCAGCAGCGCAGGTGGGGGCCGGGACCCCCAGCATTTT | CASSAGGGRDPQHF
TRBJ1-2 | - | - | TRBV19 | TGTGCCAGTAGTGTACAGCCTTCGCCTTTATATGGCTACACCTTC | CASSVQPSPLYGYTF
TRBJ2-7 | - | - | TRBV5-6 | TGTGCCAGCAGCTCCCGCCCTGGAGAGTACGAGCAGTACTTC | CASSSRPGEYEQYF
TRBJ2-7 | - | - | TRBV28 | TGTGCCAGCAGTTCCGGACAGAGACCCTACGAGCAGTACTTC | CASSSGQRPYEQYF
TRBJ2-7 | TRBD2 | - | TRBV28 | TGTGCCAGCGAGGGGAGCGGGAGCTACGAGCAGTACTTC | CASEGSGSYEQYF
TRBJ1-1 | - | few | TRBV19 | TGTGCCAGTAGTATTTCCAGAAACACTGAAGCTTTCTTT | CASSISRNTEAFF
TRBJ1-3 | - | - | TRBV6-6 | TGTGCCAGTACTACCGCGACAGACTTAATTGGAAACACCATATATTTT | CASTTATDLIGNTIYF
TRBJ2-2 | - | - | TRBV5-1 | TGCGCCAGCATCGCGGAGGAGGGACGGAACACCGGGGAGCTGTTTTTT | CASIAEEGRNTGELFF
TRBJ2-5 | - | once | TRBV30 | TGTGCCTGGAGTGTAGGTACAGGGCCCCAAGAGACCCAGTACTTC | CAWSVGTGPQETQYF
TRBJ2-7 | TRBD1 | many | TRBV27 | TGTGCCAGCAGTTGGACAGGGGACTCCTACGAGCAGTACTTC | CASSWTGDSYEQYF
TRBJ2-7 | - | few | TRBV5-8 | TGTGCCAGCAGCTTGGGACAGGACATTAGATCGGAGCAGTACTTC | CASSLGQDIRSEQYF
TRBJ1-6 | - | - | TRBV7-6 | TGTGCCAGCAGCTTAGCGACAGGTGGTAATTCACCCCTCCACTTT | CASSLATGGNSPLHF
TRBJ1-6 | - | - | TRBV5-1 | TGCGCCAGCAGCTTGTCGGGGGATTCACCCCTCCACTTT | CASSLSGDSPLHF
TRBJ2-1 | TRBD2 | - | TRBV11-3 | TGTGCCAGCAGCGAAGACCCGGGACTAGCGGGAAGCTACAATGAGCAGTTCTTC | CASSEDPGLAGSYNEQFF
TRBJ2-7 | - | - | TRBV7-2 | TGTGCCAGCAGCCATTCGTTCTGGGGAGCCACGTACGAGCAGTACTTC | CASSHSFWGATYEQYF
TRBJ2-7 | TRBD2 | - | TRBV9 | TGTGCCAGCAGCGTAGCCTCGGCTAGCGGGAGCCTGGGCGAGCAGTACTTC | CASSVASASGSLGEQYF
TRBJ1-2 | - | - | TRBV28 | TGTGCCAGCACCCCGCGGAGCTATGGCTACACCTTC | CASTPRSYGYTF
TRBJ2-1 | TRBD2 | - | TRBV29-1 | TGCAGCGTTGCGGGCGGGAGGGCCTACGAGCAGTTCTTC | CSVAGGRAYEQFF
TRBJ1-2 | - | - | TRBV6-6 | TGTGCCAGCAGTTGGGACATCCTTAACTATGGCTACACCTTC | CASSWDILNYGYTF
TRBJ1-5 | - | once | TRBV7-2 | TGTGCCAGCAGCTTAGGAGGAACTCGCAATCAGCCCCAGCATTTT | CASSLGGTRNQPQHF
TRBJ2-7 | TRBD2 | - | TRBV6-2/TRBV6-3 | TGTGCCAGCAGCGCCCCTGGGCGGGGGGCGCGATACGAGCAGTACTTC | CASSAPGRGARYEQYF
TRBJ2-7 | - | - | TRBV12-3/TRBV12-4 | TGTGCCAGCAGTTTAGTCTCCTCCTACGAGCAGTACTTC | CASSLVSSYEQYF
TRBJ2-5 | TRBD1 | - | TRBV9 | TGTGCCAGCAGCTCCCGGGACAGGGAGGAGACCCAGTACTTC | CASSSRDREETQYF
TRBJ1-2 | TRBD1 | - | TRBV19 | TGTGCCACTAGACCGGGACAGGGATTTTCAGGCTATGGCTACACCTTC | CATRPGQGFSGYGYTF
TRBJ1-1 | - | few | TRBV19 | TGTGCCAGTAGTATACTTGCCCGGAGGGGCGCTGAAGCTTTCTTT | CASSILARRGAEAFF
TRBJ1-2 | - | once | TRBV3-1/TRBV3-2 | TGTGCCAGCAAACGAGGAGGGGCCTATGGCTACACCTTC | CASKRGGAYGYTF
TRBJ1-2 | - | - | TRBV9 | TGTGCCAGCAGCGCACCCTCGGGCGGAGGCTATGGCTACACCTTC | CASSAPSGGGYGYTF
TRBJ1-1 | TRBD1 | - | TRBV19 | TGTGCCAGTAGTATAGCCCAAGGCAGGGGGAGTACTGAAGCTTTCTTT | CASSIAQGRGSTEAFF
TRBJ2-5 | TRBD2 | once | TRBV27 | TGTGCCAGCAGACCTAGCGGGAGGGAGGATGGAGAGACCCAGTACTTC | CASRPSGREDGETQYF
TRBJ2-1 | - | - | TRBV10-3 | TGTGCCATCAGCGCGGACTTTCTCCTGGGCAATGAGCAGTTCTTC | CAISADFLLGNEQFF
TRBJ2-7 | TRBD2 | - | TRBV19 | TGTGCCAGTAGTTTACAACGACTAGCGGGGGGCTACGAGCAGTACTTC | CASSLQRLAGGYEQYF
TRBJ1-2 | TRBD1 | - | TRBV7-2 | TGTGCCAGCAGCTTGGACAGGGGGTACTATGGCTACACCTTC | CASSLDRGYYGYTF
TRBJ1-2 | - | - | TRBV9 | TGTGCCAGCAGCGTAGCGGACAGTACTAACTATGGCTACACCTTC | CASSVADSTNYGYTF
TRBJ2-1 | TRBD1 | - | TRBV27 | TGTGCCAGCAGTTTAAACCTCAGACAGGGTGAGCAGTTCTTC | CASSLNLRQGEQFF
TRBJ1-1 | - | few | TRBV11-2 | TGTGCCAGCAGCCCGGGACTGAAAGACTCTGAAGCTTTCTTT | CASSPGLKDSEAFF
TRBJ2-1 | - | - | TRBV9 | TGTGCCACCTCAGCTACCGGGAGCTCCTACAATGAGCAGTTCTTC | CATSATGSSYNEQFF
TRBJ2-5 | TRBD2 | - | TRBV12-3/TRBV12-4 | TGTGCCAGCAGTAACCAGGGAGGGGAGACCCAGTACTTC | CASSNQGGETQYF
TRBJ2-3 | TRBD1 | once | TRBV11-2 | TGTGCCAGCAGCCCTCCGACAGGGACCACAGATACGCAGTATTTT | CASSPPTGTTDTQYF
TRBJ1-2 | - | - | TRBV27 | TGTGCCAGCAGCCATGCCTCGGGGAAGGGAAGAAACTATGGCTACACCTTC | CASSHASGKGRNYGYTF
TRBJ2-3 | - | - | TRBV7-2 | TGTGCCAGCAGCTTAGTCGGGGGTCCAGATACGCAGTATTTT | CASSLVGGPDTQYF
TRBJ1-2 | TRBD1 | - | TRBV19 | TGTGCCAGTAGTATGAGGGGACAGGGGAATGGCTACACCTTC | CASSMRGQGNGYTF
TRBJ2-7 | - | - | TRBV7-2 | TGTGCCAGCAGCTTTGGGAGAACCTACGAGCAGTACTTC | CASSFGRTYEQYF
TRBJ1-4 | - | once | TRBV24-1 | TGTGCCACCAGTGGCGGGACTCCTAATGAAAAACTGTTTTTT | CATSGGTPNEKLFF
TRBJ1-6 | - | - | TRBV4-3 | TGCGCCAGCAGCCAAGATCAGTTGGCATTCTTCAATTCACCCCTCCACTTT | CASSQDQLAFFNSPLHF
TRBJ2-3 | TRBD2 | - | TRBV5-1 | TGCGCCAGCAGCCGGGTACTAGCGGGAGGCACAGATACGCAGTATTTT | CASSRVLAGGTDTQYF